Sequencing of this T cell receptor beta chain was carried out in a study of T cells after yellow fever vaccination. Turning to the study itself: Preparing low-cell-number fractions relied on SMART-Seq v4 Ultra Low Input. General study results and limits: Clones from primary vaccination mostly reappeared after the booster (around 96% CD4, just over 85% CD8).

The CDR3 runs 13 residues. Per germline, CDR1 SGHRS and CDR2 YFSETQ. V was cut by 2 bases and J by 5 bases, with 8 bases left in between. Template switching by 5'RACE produced TCR cDNA, adding a universal primer site and UMIs. TCRdb analysed the 5' RACE reads with MiXCR anew, one entry per CDR3 protein. The profile covers roughly 400,000 distinct CDR3 sequences, with approximately 19% appearing a single time and roughly a sixth taken by the ten largest. Regarding this clonotype: Its antigen remains unidentified.

The material sequenced was PBMCs, taken before the yellow fever booster vaccination. V and J are TRBV5-1 and TRBJ2-1; D gene ambiguous. This TCR was recovered from a man between 18 and 29 years old who received the YFV17D yellow fever vaccine. In DNA, the CDR3 is TGCGCCAGCAGCTTTACCTTTAACAATGAGCAGTTCTTC. Encoded protein: CASSFTFNNEQFF.